This T cell receptor beta chain came from a study of blood T cell repertoires in COVID-19. J lost 4 bases, V lost 6 bases, and 8 bases had no gene match. The CDR3 runs 15 residues. The germline CDR1 and CDR2 sequences are LNHDA and SQIVND (reference sequence). TCRdb's table, derived via immunoSEQ multiplex PCR, lists solely in-frame clones and lacks some. The table lists around 130,000 clones, approximately 84% of them singletons, with approximately 1.5% in the top ten. This sequence joins TRBV19 and TRBJ1-1; 10 nucleotides line up with TRBD1. Source material: peripheral blood. This TCR was recovered from a man in his sixties with acute or convalescent COVID-19. The CDR3, as DNA: TGTGCCAGTAGGAGCTATAGGACAGGGGGCACTGAAGCTTTCTTT. Amino acids: CASRSYRTGGTEAFF.